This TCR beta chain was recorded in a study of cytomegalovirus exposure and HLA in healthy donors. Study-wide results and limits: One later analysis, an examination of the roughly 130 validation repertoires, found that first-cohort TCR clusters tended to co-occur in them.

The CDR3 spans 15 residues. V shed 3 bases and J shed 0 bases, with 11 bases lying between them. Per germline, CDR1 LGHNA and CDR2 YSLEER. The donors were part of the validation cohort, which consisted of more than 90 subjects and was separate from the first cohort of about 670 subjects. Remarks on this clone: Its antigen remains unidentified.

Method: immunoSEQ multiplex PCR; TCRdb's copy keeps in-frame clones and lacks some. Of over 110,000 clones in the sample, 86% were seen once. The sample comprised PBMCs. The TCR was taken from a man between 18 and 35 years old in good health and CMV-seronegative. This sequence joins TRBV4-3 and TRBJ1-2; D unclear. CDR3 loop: CASSQVNPANYGYTF. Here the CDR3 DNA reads TGCGCCAGCAGCCAGGTGAACCCAGCTAACTATGGCTACACCTTC.